The 30 T cell receptor beta chains given below trace back to one sample, sequenced in a study of Ad26.COV2.S vaccination and SARS-CoV-2 variants. Assay: immunoSEQ multiplex PCR; the TCRdb copy retains only in-frame clones and omits some. The table shows roughly 140,000 clones, with more than 80% occurring only once. The sequencing here drew on peripheral blood, taken after recovery from COVID-19. These receptor sequences come from a human donor who had recovered from COVID-19.

V and J are TRBV29-1 and TRBJ2-5; D gene uncertain. The CDR3 loop spans 11 amino acids. In germline, CDR1 is SQVTM, CDR2 ANQGSEA. V lost 4 bases and J lost 7, with 10 bases in between. CDR3: CSVASGRTQYF. The CDR3 DNA is TGCAGCGTTGCGTCTGGCAGGACCCAGTACTTC. The variable domain in full, completed from reference TRBV29-1 and TRBJ2-5, reads SAVISQKPSRDICQRGTSLTIQCQVDSQVTMMFWYRQQPGQSLTLIATANQGSEATYESGFVIDKFPISRPNLTFSTLTVSNMSPEDSSIYLCSVASGRTQYFGPGTRLLVL.

The chain recombines TRBV7-8 with TRBJ2-3; TRBD2 matches 13 bases. The germline gives CDR1 SGHVS, CDR2 FQNEAQ. Trimming at V came to 5 bases and at J to 3 bases, leaving 5 bases not matched to a gene. CDR3 length: 16 amino acids. CDR3 in DNA: TGTGCCAGCAGCCCTAAGACTAGCGGGGGGACAGATACGCAGTATTTT. The encoded protein is CASSPKTSGGTDTQYF.

The rearrangement links TRBV6-2 or TRBV6-3 to TRBJ1-1; D ambiguous. The CDR3 length is 13 residues. Per germline, CDR1 MNHEY and CDR2 SVGEGT. V shed 6 bases and J shed 4 bases, with 12 bases lying between them. The CDR3 is CASSLRVITEAFF. CDR3 bases: TGTGCCAGCAGCTTAAGAGTAATCACTGAAGCTTTCTTT.

The chain links TRBV11-2 to TRBJ1-5, with 11 bases aligning to TRBD1. The ends lost 5 bases at V and 4 bases at J; junction bases unmatched: 4. The CDR3 extends over 15 amino acids. Germline V gene sequence: CDR1 SGHAT, CDR2 FQNNGV. The DNA of the CDR3 is TGTGCCAGCAGCCCGGACAGGGGGCTTAATCAGCCCCAGCATTTT. It is translated as CASSPDRGLNQPQHF.

This clone came up a few times. This sequence joins TRBV6-9 and TRBJ2-7, with TRBD2 identical over 7 bases. The CDR3 is 15 residues long. V gave up 1 base and J gave up 2 bases; unmatched junction bases: 5. The germline gives CDR1 MNHGY, CDR2 SVAAGI. DNA of the CDR3: TGTGCCAGCAGTTATTGCGGGGGAAGGACCTACGAGCAGTACTTC. Translation: CASSYCGGRTYEQYF.

The chain employs TRBV4-1 and TRBJ2-4, with a tentative D call TRBD2 (6 bases). The germline CDR1 and CDR2 sequences are MGHRA and YSYEKL. The V and J ends lost 4 bases and 1 base respectively, with 17 bases between them. This CDR3 is built from 17 residues. DNA of the CDR3: TGCGCCAGCAGCCTAGGACCGCAGGCGGGGGCCAAAAACATTCAGTACTTC. As protein: CASSLGPQAGAKNIQYF.

The rearrangement uses TRBV27 and TRBJ2-7; TRBD2 aligns across 11 bases. The V and J ends lost 5 bases and 3 bases, in that order; junction bases with no gene match: 6. CDR3 length equals 15 residues. Germline-derived CDR1 and CDR2 are MNHEY and SMNVEV (reference sequence). DNA of the CDR3: TGTGCCAGCAGTCGATATAGCGGGGGGGACTACGAGCAGTACTTC. Its protein product is CASSRYSGGDYEQYF.

The rearrangement joins TRBV3-1 (or the pseudogene TRBV3-2) to TRBJ1-5; D is unresolved. Germline values: CDR1 LGHDT, CDR2 YNNKEL (reference sequence). CDR3 length: 16 residues. The ends were cut back, 0 bases at V and 5 bases at J, with 14 bases in the middle. This chain's CDR3 is CASSQDRRESDQPQHF. Here the CDR3 DNA reads TGTGCCAGCAGCCAAGATAGGAGGGAAAGTGATCAGCCCCAGCATTTT.

V usage is TRBV5-1 and J usage is TRBJ2-5, with D perhaps TRBD2 (5 bases). This CDR3 is built from 15 residues. The V gene's germline CDR1 is SGHRS and CDR2 YFSETQ. V lost 3 bases and J lost 2, with 14 bases in between. The DNA for the CDR3 is TGCGCCAGCAGCTCCGGGGTGGGCTTACAAGAGACCCAGTACTTC. As protein: CASSSGVGLQETQYF.

V gene TRBV11-3 combines with J gene TRBJ1-5, with TRBD1 matching 10 bases. The CDR3 consists of 15 residues. CDR1 is SGHNT and CDR2 is YENEEA in the germline V gene. V lost 1 base to trimming and J lost 6 bases; unmatched junction nucleotides: 3. CDR3: CASSLVRQGAQPQHF. The CDR3 nucleotides read TGTGCCAGCAGCTTAGTCCGACAGGGGGCTCAGCCCCAGCATTTT.

The chain joins TRBV6-2 or TRBV6-3 to TRBJ2-1; D is possibly TRBD1 or TRBD2 (6 bases each). The CDR3 consists of 15 residues. Trimming stripped 3 bases from V and 0 bases from J, with 9 bases between. CDR1 and CDR2 from the germline V gene are MNHEY and SVGEGT. The CDR3 region is CASSYPGASYNEQFF. CDR3 bases: TGTGCCAGCAGTTATCCGGGGGCCTCCTACAATGAGCAGTTCTTC.

This chain uses TRBV7-2 with TRBJ1-2; 8 positions match TRBD1. Germline CDR1 reads SGHTA; CDR2 reads FQGNSA. V lost 5 bases to trimming and J lost 6 bases; unmatched junction nucleotides: 5. The CDR3 extends over 13 amino acids. CDR3 nucleotides: TGTGCCAGCAGCCCATACAGGGGGGATGGCTACACCTTC. Amino acids: CASSPYRGDGYTF.

The gene calls are TRBV10-2 and TRBJ2-7; the match to TRBD1 covers 9 bases. This CDR3 comprises 16 residues. With V trimmed by 8 bases and J by 2 bases, 13 bases remained unmatched. Germline values: CDR1 WSHSY, CDR2 SAAADI. The CDR3 loop reads CASSEATGTGTYEQYF. The CDR3 DNA follows: TGCGCCAGCTCCGAAGCCACCGGGACAGGGACCTACGAGCAGTACTTC.

In its sample, this clone was seen many times. The chain is built from TRBV4-1 and TRBJ1-1, with D unclear. V lost 3 bases, J lost 0 bases, and 11 bases lay in between. Germline CDR1 is MGHRA and CDR2 is YSYEKL. CDR3 length equals 15 residues. The CDR3 nucleotides are TGCGCCAGCAGCCAGGAGAGGCTGCTGAACACTGAAGCTTTCTTT. Its protein is CASSQERLLNTEAFF.

V and J are TRBV28 and TRBJ2-2; TRBD1 matches at 10 bases. The germline V gene has CDR1 MDHEN and CDR2 SYDVKM. J lost 3 bases, V lost 4 bases, and 8 bases had no gene match. The CDR3 totals 17 residues. The DNA for the CDR3 is TGTGCCAGCAGTTCCGTGGGGACAGGGGCTTACACCGGGGAGCTGTTTTTT. Protein: CASSSVGTGAYTGELFF. Drawing the rest from reference TRBV28 and TRBJ2-2, the complete variable domain is DVKVTQSSRYLVKRTGEKVFLECVQDMDHENMFWYRQDPGLGLRLIYFSYDVKMKEKGDIPEGYSVSREKKERFSLILESASTNQTSMYLCASSSVGTGAYTGELFFGEGSRLTVL.

V gene TRBV3-1 (or the pseudogene TRBV3-2) combines with J gene TRBJ2-7; D is possibly TRBD1 or TRBD2 (5 bases each). This CDR3 is 17 amino acids long. The V gene's germline CDR1 is LGHDT and CDR2 YNNKEL (reference sequence). V lost 2 bases and J lost 7, with 24 bases in between. The DNA for the CDR3 is TGTGCCAGCAGCCAAACCCTTGGCCAGGGAGTATGGAATGAGCAGTACTTC. Residues: CASSQTLGQGVWNEQYF.

In its sample, this clone was seen a few times. The chain employs TRBV7-2 and TRBJ1-1, with TRBD1 matching 7 bases. Per the germline V gene, CDR1 is SGHTA and CDR2 is FQGNSA. V lost 3 bases to trimming and J lost 10 bases; unmatched junction nucleotides: 2. The CDR3 is 11 amino acids. CDR3 amino acids: CASSFDRVAFF. CDR3 nucleotides: TGTGCCAGCAGCTTTGACAGGGTAGCTTTCTTT.

The chain is built from TRBV7-8 and TRBJ1-3; D ambiguous. V was clipped by 5 bases and J by 4 bases, with 6 bases between them. CDR1 SGHVS and CDR2 FQNEAQ come from the germline V gene. The CDR3 length is 12 residues. In nucleotides, the CDR3 is TGTGCCAGCAGCCCCAGGGGAAACACCATATATTTT. This codes for CASSPRGNTIYF.

The chain is built from TRBV30 and TRBJ2-7; weak D call: TRBD2 (7 bases). The CDR3 has 12 residues. V was clipped by 5 bases and J by 6 bases, with 14 bases between them. CDR1 is GTSNPN and CDR2 is SVGIG in the germline V gene (reference sequence). Written as DNA, the CDR3 is TGTGCCTGGCGAATTGGGGGGGCCGAGCAGTACTTC. As protein: CAWRIGGAEQYF.

CDR3 in amino acids: CATRRTLNQPQHF. For the CDR3, the DNA is TGTGCCACCCGGAGGACCCTTAATCAGCCCCAGCATTTT. The V call is TRBV12-3 or TRBV12-4, the J call TRBJ1-5; D call uncertain. CDR3 length: 13 amino acids. Trimming cost V 10 bases and J 4 bases, with 14 bases left between them.

V is TRBV6-6 and J is TRBJ2-7, with 7 nucleotides matching TRBD1. The V gene's germline CDR1 is MNHNY and CDR2 SVGAGI (reference sequence). The CDR3 totals 15 residues. The V segment lost 4 bases and the J segment 0 bases; nucleotides outside the gene matches: 6. CDR3 bases: TGTGCCAGCAGTTCGACCGGGACAGCCTCCTACGAGCAGTACTTC. Encoded protein: CASSSTGTASYEQYF.

V is TRBV7-9 and J is TRBJ1-3; no definite D call. The CDR3 consists of 14 residues. Trimming cost V 1 base and J 0 bases, with 4 bases left between them. Germline V gene data show CDR1 as SEHNR and CDR2 as FQNEAQ (reference sequence). The CDR3 coding sequence is TGTGCCAGCAGCTTAGGGATCTCTGGAAACACCATATATTTT. The encoded protein is CASSLGISGNTIYF.

The rearrangement uses TRBV5-1 and TRBJ2-7, with no clear D. CDR3 length equals 13 residues. Germline V gives CDR1 SGHRS, CDR2 YFSETQ. The ends were cut back, 2 bases at V and 0 bases at J, with 6 bases in the middle. DNA of the CDR3: TGCGCCAGCAGCTTCGCGGACTCCTACGAGCAGTACTTC. This sequence encodes CASSFADSYEQYF.

The chain couples TRBV27 to TRBJ1-2, with 7 bases identical to TRBD1. The V segment lost 2 bases and the J segment 8 bases; nucleotides outside the gene matches: 2. This CDR3 has 12 residues. Germline CDR1 MNHEY, CDR2 SMNVEV (reference sequence). CDR3 nucleotide sequence: TGTGCCAGCAGTTTAGGAGGGGGCGGCTACACCTTC. This sequence encodes CASSLGGGGYTF.

The gene calls are TRBV1 and TRBJ2-7; no DNA check was done on the table's D call, TRBD2. TRBV1 is marked as a pseudogene. This CDR3 region has 16 residues. The CDR3 nucleotides read TGCACCAGCAGCCTCGGACTAGCGGGGGGGCCGAAAGAGCAGTACTTC. Its translation is CTSSLGLAGGPKEQYF.

The chain carries TRBV7-2 and TRBJ2-1; 7 bases are shared with TRBD2. This CDR3 comprises 15 residues. The junction had 5 bases not matched to a gene; V was cut back by 1 base and J by 5 bases. The V gene's germline CDR1 is SGHTA and CDR2 FQGNSA. The CDR3 sequence: CASSLDRGVHNEQFF. The CDR3 DNA follows: TGTGCCAGCAGCTTAGACCGGGGGGTCCACAATGAGCAGTTCTTC. Using reference TRBV7-2 and TRBJ2-1 for the parts outside the CDR3, the full variable domain is GAGVSQSPSNKVTEKGKDVELRCDPISGHTALYWYRQSLGQGLEFLIYFQGNSAPDKSGLPSDRFSAERTGGSVSTLTIQRTQQEDSAVYLCASSLDRGVHNEQFFGPGTRLTVL.

This clone was picked up a small number of times. This sequence joins TRBV6-5 and TRBJ1-5, with TRBD1 matching over 10 bases. V dropped 9 bases and J dropped 8; count of bases not matched to a gene: 13. Germline CDR1 and CDR2: MNHEY and SVGAGI. This CDR3 is 15 amino acids long. In DNA form, the CDR3 reads TGTGCCAGTACCTTGGGGACAGGGGTAATAAAGCCCCAGCATTTT. Its protein product is CASTLGTGVIKPQHF.

The chain is built from TRBV13 and TRBJ2-1; D is perhaps TRBD1 (5 bases). The CDR3 runs to 14 residues. V was trimmed by 0 bases and J by 5 bases, leaving 8 bases between them. Germline V gene sequence: CDR1 PRHDT, CDR2 FYEKMQ (reference sequence). The CDR3 reads CASSLGAGNNEQFF. DNA for the CDR3: TGTGCCAGCAGCTTAGGCGCAGGGAACAATGAGCAGTTCTTC.

The chain couples TRBV5-1 to TRBJ2-3; no reliable D call. Per germline, CDR1 SGHRS and CDR2 YFSETQ. The length of the CDR3 is 16 residues. V shed 3 bases and J shed 0 bases, with 14 bases lying between them. CDR3 region: CASSSGPAGSTDTQYF. The CDR3 DNA reads as TGCGCCAGCAGCTCCGGACCCGCTGGGAGCACAGATACGCAGTATTTT.

The rearrangement uses TRBV5-1 and TRBJ1-1; 9 positions match TRBD1. Germline V lookup: CDR1 SGHRS, CDR2 YFSETQ. This CDR3 contains 16 residues. V lost 9 bases to trimming and J lost 9 bases; unmatched junction nucleotides: 21. The CDR3 loop reads CATKPGQGGLELKAFF. DNA for the CDR3: TGCGCCACCAAACCGGGACAGGGAGGACTTGAATTAAAAGCTTTCTTT.